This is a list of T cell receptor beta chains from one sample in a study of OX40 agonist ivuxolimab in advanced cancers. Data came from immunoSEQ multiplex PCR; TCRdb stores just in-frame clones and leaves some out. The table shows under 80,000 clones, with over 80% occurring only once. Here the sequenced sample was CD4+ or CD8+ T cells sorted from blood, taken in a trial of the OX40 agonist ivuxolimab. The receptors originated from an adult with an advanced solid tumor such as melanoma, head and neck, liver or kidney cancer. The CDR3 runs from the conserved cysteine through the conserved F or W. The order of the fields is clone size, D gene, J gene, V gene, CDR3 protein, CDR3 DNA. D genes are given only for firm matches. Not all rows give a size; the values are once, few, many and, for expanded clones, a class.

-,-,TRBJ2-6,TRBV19,CASGSGANVLTF,TGTGCCAGTGGCTCTGGGGCCAACGTCCTGACTTTC
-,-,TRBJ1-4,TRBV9,CASSVATGNGEKLFF,TGTGCCAGCAGCGTAGCCACAGGGAATGGTGAAAAACTGTTTTTT
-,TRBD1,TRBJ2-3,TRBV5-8,CASSFFPGQTTDTQYF,TGTGCCAGCAGTTTTTTTCCGGGACAGACGACAGATACGCAGTATTTT
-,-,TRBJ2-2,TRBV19,CASSIVGQPGTGELFF,TGTGCCAGTAGTATAGTGGGGCAGCCAGGCACCGGGGAGCTGTTTTTT
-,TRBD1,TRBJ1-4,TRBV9,CASSVLDGTVGEKLFF,TGTGCCAGCAGCGTTTTAGACGGGACAGTTGGTGAAAAACTGTTTTTT
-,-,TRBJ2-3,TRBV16,CASSPLLGAGSTDTQYF,TGTGCCAGCAGCCCCCTCCTAGGGGCGGGGAGCACAGATACGCAGTATTTT
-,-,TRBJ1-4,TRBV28,CASSLSVGNNEKLFF,TGTGCCAGCAGTTTATCGGTAGGGAACAATGAAAAACTGTTTTTT
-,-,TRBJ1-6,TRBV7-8,CASSLVEGGNSPLHF,TGTGCCAGCAGCTTAGTGGAGGGGGGCAATTCACCCCTCCACTTT
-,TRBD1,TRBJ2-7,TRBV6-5,CASSYSGTGWYEQYF,TGTGCCAGCAGTTACTCCGGGACAGGGTGGTACGAGCAGTACTTC
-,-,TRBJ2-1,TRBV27,CASSPLGRTTYNEQFF,TGTGCCAGCAGTCCCCTAGGGAGGACGACCTACAATGAGCAGTTCTTC
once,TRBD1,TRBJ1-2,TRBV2,CASSDDLVGTGVRGYTF,TGTGCCAGCAGTGACGATTTAGTCGGGACAGGGGTGCGGGGCTACACCTTC
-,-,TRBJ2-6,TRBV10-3,CAVRPGAGIGTGSGANVLTF,TGTGCCGTCAGGCCGGGCGCCGGGATCGGAACTGGCTCTGGGGCCAACGTCCTGACTTTC
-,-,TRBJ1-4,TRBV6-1,CASIQSGTTNEKLFF,TGTGCCAGCATCCAGTCAGGGACAACTAATGAAAAACTGTTTTTT
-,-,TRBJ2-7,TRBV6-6,CASSPSTQWGEQYF,TGTGCCAGCAGTCCTTCGACACAATGGGGCGAGCAGTACTTC
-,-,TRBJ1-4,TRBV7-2,CASSLADRLYEKLFF,TGTGCCAGCAGCTTAGCCGACAGGCTATATGAAAAACTGTTTTTT
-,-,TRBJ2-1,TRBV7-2,CASSSTGVNEQFF,TGTGCCAGCAGCTCGACAGGTGTCAATGAGCAGTTCTTC
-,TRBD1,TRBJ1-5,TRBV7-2,CASSPGTANQPQHF,TGTGCCAGCAGCCCAGGGACAGCCAATCAGCCCCAGCATTTT
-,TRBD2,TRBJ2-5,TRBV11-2,CASSLRGGRLEETQYF,TGTGCCAGCAGCTTACGGGGGGGCCGTTTAGAAGAGACCCAGTACTTC
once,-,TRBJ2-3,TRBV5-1,CASSPGVRGDTQYF,TGCGCCAGCAGCCCGGGTGTCCGGGGAGATACGCAGTATTTT
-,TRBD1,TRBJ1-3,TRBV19,CASRTGDLSGNTIYF,TGTGCCAGTCGGACAGGGGACCTCTCTGGAAACACCATATATTTT
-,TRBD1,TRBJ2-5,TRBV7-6,CASSLRGGGPETQYF,TGTGCCAGCAGCTTAAGAGGGGGCGGTCCGGAGACCCAGTACTTC
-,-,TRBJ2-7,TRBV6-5,CASSPRSTYEQYF,TGTGCCAGCAGTCCCAGGAGCACCTACGAGCAGTACTTC